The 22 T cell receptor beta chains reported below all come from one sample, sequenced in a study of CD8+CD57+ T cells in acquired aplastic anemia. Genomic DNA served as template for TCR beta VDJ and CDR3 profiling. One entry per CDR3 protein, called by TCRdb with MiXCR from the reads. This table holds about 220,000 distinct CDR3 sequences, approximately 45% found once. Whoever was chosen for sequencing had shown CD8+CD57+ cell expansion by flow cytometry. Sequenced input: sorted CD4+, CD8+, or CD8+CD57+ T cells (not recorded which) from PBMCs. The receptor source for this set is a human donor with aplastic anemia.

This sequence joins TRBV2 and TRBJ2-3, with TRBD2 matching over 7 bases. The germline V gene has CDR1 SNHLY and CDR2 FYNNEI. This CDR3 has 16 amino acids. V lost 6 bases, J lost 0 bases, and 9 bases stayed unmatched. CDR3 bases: TGTGCCAGCAGCCTCTCAAGCGGGGTCAGCACAGATACGCAGTATTTT. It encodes CASSLSSGVSTDTQYF.

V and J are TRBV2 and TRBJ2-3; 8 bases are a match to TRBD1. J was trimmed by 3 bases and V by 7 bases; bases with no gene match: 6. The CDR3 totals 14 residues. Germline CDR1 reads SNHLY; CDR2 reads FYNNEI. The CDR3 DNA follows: TGTGCCAGCACGAACAGGGGGATTACAGATACGCAGTATTTT. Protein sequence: CASTNRGITDTQYF.

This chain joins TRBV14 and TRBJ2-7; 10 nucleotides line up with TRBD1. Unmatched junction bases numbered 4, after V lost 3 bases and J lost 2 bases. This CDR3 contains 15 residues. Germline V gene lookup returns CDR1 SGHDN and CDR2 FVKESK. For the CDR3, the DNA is TGTGCCAGCAGCCACGGGACAGGGGCCACCTACGAGCAGTACTTC. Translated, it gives CASSHGTGATYEQYF.

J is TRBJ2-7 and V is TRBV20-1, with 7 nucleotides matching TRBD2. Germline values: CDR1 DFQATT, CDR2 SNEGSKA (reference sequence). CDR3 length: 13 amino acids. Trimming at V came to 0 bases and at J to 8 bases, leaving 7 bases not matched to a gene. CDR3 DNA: TGCAGTGCTAGAGATGGGAGGGGAAACAAGCAGTACTTC. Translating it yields CSARDGRGNKQYF.

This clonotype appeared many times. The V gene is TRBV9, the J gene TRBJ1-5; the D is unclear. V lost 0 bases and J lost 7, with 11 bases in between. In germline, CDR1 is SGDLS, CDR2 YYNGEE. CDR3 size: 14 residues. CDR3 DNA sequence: TGTGCCAGCAGCGTAGGAGGTTCGGGGCAGCCCCAGCATTTT. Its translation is CASSVGGSGQPQHF.

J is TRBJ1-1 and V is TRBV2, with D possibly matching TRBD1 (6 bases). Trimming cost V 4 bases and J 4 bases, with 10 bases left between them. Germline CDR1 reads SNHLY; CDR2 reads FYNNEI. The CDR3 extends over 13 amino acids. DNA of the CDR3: TGTGCCAGCAGTGGACAGGAGATCACTGAAGCTTTCTTT. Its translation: CASSGQEITEAFF.

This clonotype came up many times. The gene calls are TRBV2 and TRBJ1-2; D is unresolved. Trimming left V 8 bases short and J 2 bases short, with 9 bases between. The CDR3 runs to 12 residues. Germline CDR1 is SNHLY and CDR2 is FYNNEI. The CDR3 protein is CASVGRNYGYTF. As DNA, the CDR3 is TGTGCCAGCGTAGGTCGGAACTATGGCTACACCTTC.

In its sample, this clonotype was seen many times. The CDR3 bases are TGTGCCAGCAGCTTAGGAGTACAGGGGTTTGGCACCGGGGAGCTGTTTTTT. The encoded protein is CASSLGVQGFGTGELFF. The rearrangement links TRBV7-2 to TRBJ2-2, with 7 positions matching TRBD1. Losses at the gene ends were 1 base for V and 4 bases for J; bases not matched to a gene: 9. The germline V gene has CDR1 SGHTA and CDR2 FQGNSA. The CDR3 covers 17 residues.

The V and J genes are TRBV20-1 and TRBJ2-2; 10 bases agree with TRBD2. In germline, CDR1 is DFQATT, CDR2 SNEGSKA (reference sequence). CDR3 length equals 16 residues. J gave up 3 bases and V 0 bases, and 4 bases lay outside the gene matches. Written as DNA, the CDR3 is TGCAGTGCTAGAGAGGAGCGGGGGGGAGACACCGGGGAGCTGTTTTTT. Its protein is CSAREERGGDTGELFF.

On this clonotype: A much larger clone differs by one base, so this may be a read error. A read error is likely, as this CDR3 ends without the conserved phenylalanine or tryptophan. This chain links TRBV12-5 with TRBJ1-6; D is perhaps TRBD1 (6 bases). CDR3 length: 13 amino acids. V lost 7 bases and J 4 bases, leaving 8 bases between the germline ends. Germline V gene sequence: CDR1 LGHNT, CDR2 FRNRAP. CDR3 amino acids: CASAQGYNSPLHS. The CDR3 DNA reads TGTGCTAGTGCCCAGGGGTATAATTCACCCCTCCACTCT.

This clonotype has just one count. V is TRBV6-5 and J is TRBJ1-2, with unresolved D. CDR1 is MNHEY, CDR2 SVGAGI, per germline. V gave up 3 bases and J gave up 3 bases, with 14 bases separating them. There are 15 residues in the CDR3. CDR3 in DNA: TGTGCCAGCAGTTATAGGTTTCGGACCGACTATGGCTACACCTTC. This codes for CASSYRFRTDYGYTF.

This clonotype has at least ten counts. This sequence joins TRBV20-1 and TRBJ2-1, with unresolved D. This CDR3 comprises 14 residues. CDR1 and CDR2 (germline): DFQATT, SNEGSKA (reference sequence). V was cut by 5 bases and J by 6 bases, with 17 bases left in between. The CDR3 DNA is TGCAGTGCTGGCACTTTGCTTAGTCTCAATGAGCAGTTCTTC. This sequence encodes CSAGTLLSLNEQFF.

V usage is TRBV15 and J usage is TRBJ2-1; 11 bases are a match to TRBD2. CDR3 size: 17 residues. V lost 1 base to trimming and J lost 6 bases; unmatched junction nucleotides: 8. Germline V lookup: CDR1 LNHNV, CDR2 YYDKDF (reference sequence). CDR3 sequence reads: CATSRAGLAGGPNEQFF. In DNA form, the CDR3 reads TGTGCCACCAGCAGAGCCGGTTTAGCGGGAGGGCCCAATGAGCAGTTCTTC.

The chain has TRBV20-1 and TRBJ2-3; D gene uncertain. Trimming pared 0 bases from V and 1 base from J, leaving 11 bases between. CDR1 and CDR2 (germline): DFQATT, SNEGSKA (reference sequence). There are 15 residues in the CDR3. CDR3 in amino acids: CSAREQVSRTDTQYF. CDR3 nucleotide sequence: TGCAGTGCTAGAGAACAAGTGAGCCGCACAGATACGCAGTATTTT.

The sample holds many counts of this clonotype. The CDR3 DNA reads as TGTGCCAGCAGCTGGAGACAGGAGCCGAACTATGGCTACACCTTC. Protein: CASSWRQEPNYGYTF. This chain uses TRBV7-9 with TRBJ1-2, with D possibly matching TRBD1 (6 bases). Trimming pared 4 bases from V and 2 bases from J, leaving 14 bases between. Germline loops: CDR1 SEHNR, CDR2 FQNEAQ (reference sequence). The CDR3 has 15 amino acids.

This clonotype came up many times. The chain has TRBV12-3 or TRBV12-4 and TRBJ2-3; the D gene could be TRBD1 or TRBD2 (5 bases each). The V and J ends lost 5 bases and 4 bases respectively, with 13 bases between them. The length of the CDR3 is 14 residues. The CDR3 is CASSNKLGADTQYF. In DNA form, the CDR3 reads TGTGCCAGCAGTAACAAACTGGGGGCAGATACGCAGTATTTT.

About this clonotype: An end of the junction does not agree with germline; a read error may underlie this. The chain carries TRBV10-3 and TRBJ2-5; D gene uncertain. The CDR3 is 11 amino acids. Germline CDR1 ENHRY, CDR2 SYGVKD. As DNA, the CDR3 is TGTGCCAGCAGTTACTCGGGGACCCAGTACTTC. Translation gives CASSYSGTQYF.

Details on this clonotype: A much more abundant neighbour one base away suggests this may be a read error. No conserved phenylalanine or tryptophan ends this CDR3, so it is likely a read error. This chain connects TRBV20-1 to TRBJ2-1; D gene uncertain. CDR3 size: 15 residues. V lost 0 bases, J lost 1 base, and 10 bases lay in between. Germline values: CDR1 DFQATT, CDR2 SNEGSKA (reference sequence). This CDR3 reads CSARDRENSYNEQFL. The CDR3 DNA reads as TGCAGTGCTAGAGATCGTGAAAATTCCTACAATGAGCAGTTCTTG.

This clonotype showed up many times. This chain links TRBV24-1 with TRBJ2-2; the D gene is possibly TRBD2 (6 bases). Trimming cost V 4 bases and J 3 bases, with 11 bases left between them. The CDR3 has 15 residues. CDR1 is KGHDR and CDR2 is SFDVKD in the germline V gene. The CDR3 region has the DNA TGTGCCACCAGTGACGGAGGGCGGGACACCGGGGAGCTGTTTTTT. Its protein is CATSDGGRDTGELFF.

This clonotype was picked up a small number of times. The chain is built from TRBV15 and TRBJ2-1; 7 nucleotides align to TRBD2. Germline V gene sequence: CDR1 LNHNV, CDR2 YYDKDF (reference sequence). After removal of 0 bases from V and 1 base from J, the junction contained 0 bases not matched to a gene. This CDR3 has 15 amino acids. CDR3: CATSRERESYNEQFF. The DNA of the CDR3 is TGTGCCACCAGCAGAGAGCGGGAGTCCTACAATGAGCAGTTCTTC.

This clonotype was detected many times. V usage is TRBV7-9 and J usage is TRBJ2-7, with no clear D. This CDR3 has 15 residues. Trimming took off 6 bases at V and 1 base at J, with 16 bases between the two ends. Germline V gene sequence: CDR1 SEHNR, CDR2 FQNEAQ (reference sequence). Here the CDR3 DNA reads TGTGCCAGCAGTCCCTCCCCCGAGAGGTCCTACGAGCAGTACTTC. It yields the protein CASSPSPERSYEQYF.

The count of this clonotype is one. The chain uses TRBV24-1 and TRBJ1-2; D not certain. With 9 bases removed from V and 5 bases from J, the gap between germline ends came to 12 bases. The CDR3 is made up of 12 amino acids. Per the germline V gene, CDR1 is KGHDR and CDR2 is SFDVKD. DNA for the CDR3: TGTGCCACCGGACCAGAGCGGTATGGCTACACCTTC. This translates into CATGPERYGYTF.